This T cell receptor beta chain appears in the sequencing data of a study of control samples from healthy donors and cancer patients. This CDR3 has 15 amino acids. CDR1 and CDR2 from the germline V gene are LGHNA and YSLEER. Trimming took off 1 base at V and 2 bases at J, with 11 bases between the two ends. Assay used: immunoSEQ multiplex PCR; TCRdb lists only in-frame clones, some missing. This sample has some 160,000 clones, with around 86% found just once. This TCR was sampled from a man in his thirties or forties in good health. Specimen: blood. V gene TRBV4-3 combines with J gene TRBJ1-1; D may be TRBD1 (5 bases). The CDR3 DNA sequence: TGCGCCAGCAGCCAAGTACTGGGACGAAACACTGAAGCTTTCTTT. Its translation is CASSQVLGRNTEAFF.